The 15 T cell receptor beta chains listed next were all sequenced from one sample in a study of identical twins. TCRdb analysed the 5' RACE reads with MiXCR anew, one entry per CDR3 protein. Of 400,000 to 500,000 distinct CDR3 sequences listed, 14% are singletons. These same data were also listed under a study on yellow fever vaccine responses in identical twins.

Sequenced: CD4+ T cells sorted from blood. These receptors all stem from a woman aged 18-29 years in good health.

This clonotype was seen many times. The chain uses TRBV9 and TRBJ2-7, with TRBD1 matching 7 bases. The germline CDR1 and CDR2 sequences are SGDLS and YYNGEE. This CDR3 is built from 15 residues. V dropped 0 bases and J dropped 7; count of bases not matched to a gene: 10. CDR3 protein: CASSVAGARGMEQYF. The CDR3 DNA is TGTGCCAGCAGCGTAGCTGGGGCCAGGGGGATGGAGCAGTACTTC.

The genes are TRBV20-1 and TRBJ2-7; 7 bases align to TRBD1. Losses at the gene ends were 6 bases for V and 0 bases for J; bases not matched to a gene: 8. The CDR3 spans 14 residues. Germline V gene data show CDR1 as DFQATT and CDR2 as SNEGSKA (reference sequence). In DNA, the CDR3 is TGCAGTGCAATCGAACAGGGGATCTCCTACGAGCAGTACTTC. This sequence encodes CSAIEQGISYEQYF.

In this sample, this clonotype turned up many times. The V call is TRBV7-8, the J call TRBJ2-1; TRBD2 is a possible D gene (5 bases). In germline, CDR1 is SGHVS, CDR2 FQNEAQ. The CDR3 is 16 residues long. V dropped 5 bases and J dropped 7 bases, with 21 bases sitting between them. CDR3 sequence (DNA): TGTGCCAGCAGCGTGGACGGGGTCGTCGGGGTGAATGAGCAGTTCTTC. Translated, it gives CASSVDGVVGVNEQFF.

This clonotype has only a few counts. V is TRBV2 and J is TRBJ2-6; D not certain. CDR3 length equals 15 residues. The germline CDR1 and CDR2 sequences are SNHLY and FYNNEI. V lost 8 bases and J 0 bases, leaving 11 bases between the germline ends. The CDR3 reads CASHVGSSGANVLTF. The CDR3 DNA reads TGTGCCAGCCACGTAGGAAGCTCTGGGGCCAACGTCCTGACTTTC.

This clonotype was picked up a small number of times. This chain connects TRBV29-1 to TRBJ2-7; the match to TRBD2 covers 9 bases. Germline loops: CDR1 SQVTM, CDR2 ANQGSEA. The CDR3 sequence is 14 residues long. V lost 6 bases, J lost 7 bases, and 13 bases stayed unmatched. The CDR3 reads CSVVRLAASTEQYF. CDR3 DNA: TGCAGCGTCGTTAGACTAGCGGCCTCTACGGAGCAGTACTTC.

V and J are TRBV12-3 or TRBV12-4 and TRBJ2-7; unclear D gene. The length of the CDR3 is 12 residues. The V gene lost 6 bases and the J gene lost 3 bases, with 9 bases spanning the gap. DNA for the CDR3: TGTGCCAGCAGCGCCTGGGACTACGAGCAGTACTTC. Its translation is CASSAWDYEQYF.

This chain uses TRBV20-1 with TRBJ2-7; the D gene is possibly TRBD2 (6 bases). The CDR3 consists of 11 residues. V was trimmed by 3 bases and J by 6 bases, leaving 9 bases between them. Germline values: CDR1 DFQATT, CDR2 SNEGSKA (reference sequence). CDR3 in amino acids: CSASAGFEQYF. In nucleotides, the CDR3 is TGCAGTGCTAGCGCGGGGTTCGAGCAGTACTTC.

This clonotype has more than one count but fewer than ten. The V gene is TRBV4-3, the J gene TRBJ2-7, with D tentatively TRBD1 (5 bases). The length of the CDR3 is 14 residues. The V end was cut by 4 bases, the J end by 1 base, with 11 bases between. Germline V CDR1 and CDR2: LGHNA, YSLEER. Written as DNA, the CDR3 is TGCGCCAGCAGCCCACATCAGGGTTCCTACGAGCAGTACTTC. Translating gives CASSPHQGSYEQYF.

A few counts support this clonotype. DNA of the CDR3: TGTGCCACCAGCAGAGAAGTAGTTTACGAGCAGTACTTC. It is translated as CATSREVVYEQYF. The chain couples TRBV15 to TRBJ2-7; the D is unclear. The CDR3 has 13 amino acids. Trimming removed 0 bases from V and 4 bases from J, with 7 bases in between. Germline V gene data show CDR1 as LNHNV and CDR2 as YYDKDF (reference sequence). Supplemented by reference TRBV15 and TRBJ2-7, the full variable domain reads DAMVIQNPRYQVTQFGKPVTLSCSQTLNHNVMYWYQQKSSQAPKLLFHYYDKDFNNEADTPDNFQSRRPNTSFCFLDIRSPGLGDTAMYLCATSREVVYEQYFGPGTRLTVT.

This chain uses TRBV12-3 or TRBV12-4 with TRBJ2-3, with D hard to call. The CDR3 contains 11 residues. V dropped 7 bases and J dropped 8 bases, with 10 bases sitting between them. The CDR3 DNA is TGTGCCAGCACCCCCTCCCTTACGCAGTATTTT. Its translation: CASTPSLTQYF.

V is TRBV28 and J is TRBJ2-3; 9 bases align to TRBD2. Germline CDR1 and CDR2: MDHEN and SYDVKM. With 3 bases clipped from V and 1 base from J, the junction kept 2 bases outside the gene matches. CDR3 length: 15 amino acids. CDR3 in DNA: TGTGCCAGCAGTTTTGTAGCGGGGGGCACAGATACGCAGTATTTT. This encodes CASSFVAGGTDTQYF.

V and J are TRBV6-2 or TRBV6-3 and TRBJ2-7, with 11 positions matching TRBD2. This CDR3 contains 14 residues. Germline V CDR1 and CDR2: MNHEY, SVGEGT. The trim removed 6 bases at V and 7 bases at J, leaving 8 bases unmatched. The CDR3 is CASRVLAGVREQYF. CDR3 nucleotide sequence: TGTGCCAGCAGGGTACTAGCGGGAGTTCGGGAGCAGTACTTC.

This clonotype was recorded a few times. This chain links TRBV6-1 with TRBJ2-1; tentative D call: TRBD1 (6 bases). The CDR3 runs to 13 residues. Trimming shortened V by 7 bases and J by 5 bases, and 12 bases separated the two germline ends. Germline values: CDR1 MNHNS, CDR2 SASEGT. The CDR3 loop is CASTRDNHNEQFF. As DNA, the CDR3 is TGTGCCAGCACCCGGGACAACCACAATGAGCAGTTCTTC.

In its sample, this clonotype was seen a few times. This chain joins TRBV14 and TRBJ2-7; 11 bases agree with TRBD2. The CDR3 is 17 amino acids. The ends lost 0 bases at V and 5 bases at J; junction bases unmatched: 9. Looked up from germline, CDR1 is SGHDN and CDR2 is FVKESK. The CDR3 bases are TGTGCCAGCAGCCAAGAAATCCCAACTAGCGGGAGAAACGAGCAGTACTTC. It yields the protein CASSQEIPTSGRNEQYF.

This clonotype was seen more than once but under ten times. V usage is TRBV7-3 and J usage is TRBJ1-6; D not resolved. Germline V CDR1 and CDR2: SGHTA, FQGTGA. Trimming shortened V by 3 bases and J by 9 bases, and 12 bases separated the two germline ends. CDR3 length: 14 amino acids. The CDR3 is CASSLGETGSPLHF. The CDR3 bases are TGTGCCAGCAGCTTGGGCGAGACGGGTTCACCCCTCCACTTT.